This T cell receptor (beta chain) was found in a study of CD8 T cells in ankylosing spondylitis. Quantitative 5'-RACE with molecular barcodes was used to make the TCR beta libraries. Via MiXCR, TCRdb re-called the 5' RACE reads, giving one row per CDR3 protein. Of some 290,000 distinct CDR3 sequences in the sample, roughly 20% are singletons; the top ten hold 7.5% to 9%. In its sample, this clonotype was seen a few times. Its matching antigen is unknown. Germline V gives CDR1 SGHRS, CDR2 YFSETQ. CDR3 size: 16 residues. J lost 0 bases, V lost 9 bases, and 7 bases had no gene match. Study findings and constraints: Within ankylosing spondylitis blood, a TCR beta motif made up of eight highly homologous variants appeared to be characteristic.

Sequencing was carried out using blood, either unsorted or a sorted T cell fraction (not recorded which). The TCR sequence derives from a male donor with ankylosing spondylitis or in good health (not recorded which). The chain combines TRBV5-1 with TRBJ2-2; 11 bases agree with TRBD2. This CDR3 is CATTGTSGTNTGELFF. The CDR3 DNA reads as TGCGCCACCACGGGGACTAGCGGAACGAACACCGGGGAGCTGTTTTTT.